Following are 27 T cell receptor beta chains from one sample sequenced in a study of blood T cell repertoires in COVID-19 (dated by TCRdb to 2018 to 2021). Library preparation employed the immunoSEQ multiplex PCR assay. In its TCRdb copy, this immuneACCESS table keeps in-frame sequences only and misses some clones. Where compared with another copy, unresolved V genes explain less than half of these, and the others have no known cause. The sample yields around 130,000 clones; over 80% were counted once. The ten largest clones capture about 11% of the sample. The specimen was peripheral blood. These TCRs come from a woman older than 75 with acute or convalescent COVID-19.

V usage is TRBV27 and J usage is TRBJ2-2; D remains unclear. V lost 7 bases to trimming and J lost 8 bases, with 8 bases between them. CDR1 is MNHEY and CDR2 is SMNVEV in the germline V gene (reference sequence). CDR3 size: 11 residues. In DNA form, the CDR3 reads TGTGCCAGCACTAATGAGGGGGAGCTGTTTTTT. Translated: CASTNEGELFF.

This chain joins TRBV5-1 and TRBJ1-1; D remains unclear. Looked up from germline, CDR1 is SGHRS and CDR2 is YFSETQ. The CDR3 sequence is 15 residues long. V shed 0 bases and J shed 1 base, with 10 bases lying between them. The CDR3 DNA reads TGCGCCAGCAGCTTGGCCGGTGTGTGGAACACTGAAGCTTTCTTT. It yields the protein CASSLAGVWNTEAFF.

The chain has TRBV10-2 and TRBJ1-5; 8 bases line up with TRBD1. V shed 6 bases and J 4 bases; nucleotides not matched to a gene: 8. CDR3 size: 15 residues. The germline gives CDR1 WSHSY, CDR2 SAAADI. The CDR3 spells CASSQTGGRNQPQHF. The CDR3, as DNA: TGCGCCAGCAGCCAAACAGGGGGGCGTAATCAGCCCCAGCATTTT.

This rearrangement joins TRBV9 to TRBJ1-6; no firm D call. From germline, CDR1 is SGDLS and CDR2 YYNGEE. Trimming stripped 0 bases from V and 7 bases from J, with 8 bases between. The CDR3 has 14 amino acids. CDR3 nucleotides: TGTGCCAGCAGCGTAGGACAAGGAAATTCACCCCTCCACTTT. Translation: CASSVGQGNSPLHF.

J is TRBJ1-1 and V is TRBV5-1, with 8 bases lining up with TRBD1. With 4 bases clipped from V and 3 bases from J, the junction kept 5 bases outside the gene matches. The CDR3 extends over 14 amino acids. The germline V gene has CDR1 SGHRS and CDR2 YFSETQ. This CDR3 is CASSPDRGDTEAFF. Here the CDR3 DNA reads TGCGCCAGCAGCCCCGACAGGGGAGACACTGAAGCTTTCTTT.

V is TRBV6-1 and J is TRBJ1-4, with D perhaps TRBD1 (5 bases). This CDR3 is built from 16 residues. Germline V gene data show CDR1 as MNHNS and CDR2 as SASEGT. The germline V and J ends were trimmed by 1 base and 10 bases, with 19 bases remaining between them. CDR3 DNA sequence: TGTGCCAGCAGTGAAGGGTGGTGGCAGGGTTCCAGAAAACTGTTTTTT. It is translated as CASSEGWWQGSRKLFF.

Comments on this clone: Other DNA sequences of this sample code for an identical CDR3. The chain carries TRBV5-1 and TRBJ2-7; 8 bases match TRBD1. From germline, CDR1 is SGHRS and CDR2 YFSETQ. Germline trimming cut 0 bases from V and 2 bases from J; bases unmatched to any gene: 4. The CDR3 covers 15 residues. For the CDR3, the DNA is TGCGCCAGCAGCTTGGGCGGGACAGGCGCCTACGAGCAGTACTTC. This sequence encodes CASSLGGTGAYEQYF.

The V and J genes are TRBV5-1 and TRBJ2-1, with a weak D call TRBD2 (7 bases). Trimming cost V 8 bases and J 2 bases, with 17 bases left between them. The CDR3 has 15 amino acids. CDR1 and CDR2 (germline): SGHRS, YFSETQ. CDR3 sequence (DNA): TGCGCCAGTCTAAAGACGGGGGGCCCCTACAATGAGCAGTTCTTC. It specifies CASLKTGGPYNEQFF.

This chain joins TRBV10-1 and TRBJ2-7; 7 nucleotides align to TRBD1. The CDR3 contains 15 residues. The germline gives CDR1 WNHNN, CDR2 SYGVQD (reference sequence). Trimming cost V 6 bases and J 5 bases; bases outside gene matches: 13. The CDR3 DNA is TGCGCCAGCAGCACAGGGGCCCAAAAGAAAGACGAGCAGTACTTC. This translates into CASSTGAQKKDEQYF.

The genes are TRBV11-2 and TRBJ2-3; D might be TRBD2 (6 bases). The V end lost 1 base, the J end lost 7 bases, and 21 bases lay between the germline ends. Per germline, CDR1 SGHAT and CDR2 FQNNGV. The CDR3 has 17 residues. The DNA of the CDR3 is TGTGCCAGCAGCTTAGTCGGGCTAGCGACGGCGGGACATACGCAGTATTTT. This codes for CASSLVGLATAGHTQYF. Full variable domain (outside the CDR3, taken from reference TRBV11-2 and TRBJ2-3): EAGVAQSPRYKIIEKRQSVAFWCNPISGHATLYWYQQILGQGPKLLIQFQNNGVVDDSQLPKDRFSAERLKGVDSTLKIQPAKLEDSAVYLCASSLVGLATAGHTQYFGPGTRLTVL.

The chain has TRBV6-5 and TRBJ2-5; tentatively, D is TRBD1 (6 bases). V lost 6 bases and J 4 bases, leaving 15 bases between the germline ends. This CDR3 spans 14 amino acids. Looked up from germline, CDR1 is MNHEY and CDR2 is SVGAGI. This CDR3 reads CASRHRVGAETQYF. CDR3 coding DNA: TGTGCCAGCAGACACAGGGTGGGTGCAGAGACCCAGTACTTC.

This clone occurred once. The chain employs TRBV5-1 and TRBJ2-1; possible D gene TRBD1, 6 bases. V lost 2 bases and J 7 bases, leaving 7 bases between the germline ends. The CDR3 runs to 12 residues. CDR1 is SGHRS and CDR2 is YFSETQ in the germline V gene. The CDR3 here is CASSLQGNEQFF. In nucleotides, the CDR3 is TGCGCCAGCAGCTTACAGGGTAATGAGCAGTTCTTC. Filled out from reference TRBV5-1 and TRBJ2-1, the complete variable domain reads KAGVTQTPRYLIKTRGQQVTLSCSPISGHRSVSWYQQTPGQGLQFLFEYFSETQRNKGNFPGRFSGRQFSNSRSEMNVSTLELGDSALYLCASSLQGNEQFFGPGTRLTVL.

This chain joins TRBV4-3 and TRBJ2-6; D is perhaps TRBD2 (7 bases). From germline, CDR1 is LGHNA and CDR2 YSLEER. V dropped 1 base and J dropped 2 bases, with 15 bases sitting between them. This CDR3 has 18 amino acids. For the CDR3, the DNA is TGCGCCAGCAGCCAAGGGGCCGCGGGGGCCGCTGGGGCCAACGTCCTGACTTTC. Encoded protein: CASSQGAAGAAGANVLTF.

The chain couples TRBV3-1 (or the pseudogene TRBV3-2) to TRBJ1-1, with TRBD1 matching over 9 bases. V shed 4 bases and J 11 bases; nucleotides not matched to a gene: 5. The CDR3 contains 12 residues. The V gene's germline CDR1 is LGHDT and CDR2 YNNKEL (reference sequence). This CDR3 is CASSPTGGPAFF. The CDR3 coding sequence is TGTGCCAGCAGCCCCACAGGGGGCCCGGCTTTCTTT.

This chain uses TRBV7-9 with TRBJ1-2; no clear D gene. The CDR3 runs to 16 residues. Germline assignment: CDR1 SEHNR and CDR2 FQNEAQ (reference sequence). V lost 2 bases and J lost 3, with 16 bases in between. DNA of the CDR3: TGTGCCAGCAGCTTAAGCGCGGTACGAAGAGACTATGGCTACACCTTC. Amino acids: CASSLSAVRRDYGYTF. The variable domain in full, completed from reference TRBV7-9 and TRBJ1-2, reads DTGVSQNPRHKITKRGQNVTFRCDPISEHNRLYWYRQTLGQGPEFLTYFQNEAQLEKSRLLSDRFSAERPKGSFSTLEIQRTEQGDSAMYLCASSLSAVRRDYGYTFGSGTRLTVV.

The chain recombines TRBV9 with TRBJ2-2, with 8 bases aligning to TRBD1. The CDR3 is made up of 15 amino acids. CDR1 is SGDLS, CDR2 YYNGEE, per germline. The ends lost 3 bases at V and 7 bases at J; junction bases unmatched: 8. The CDR3 DNA reads as TGTGCCAGCAGCGCAGGGGGCGCTTCCGTCGGGGAGCTGTTTTTT. Translating gives CASSAGGASVGELFF. The whole variable domain, filled in from reference TRBV9 and TRBJ2-2, reads DSGVTQTPKHLITATGQRVTLRCSPRSGDLSVYWYQQSLDQGLQFLIQYYNGEERAKGNILERFSAQQFPDLHSELNLSSLELGDSALYFCASSAGGASVGELFFGEGSRLTVL.

The V call is TRBV2, the J call TRBJ2-5, with 8 bases matching TRBD2. The CDR3 has 15 amino acids. J gave up 3 bases and V 4 bases, and 7 bases lay outside the gene matches. Germline V gives CDR1 SNHLY, CDR2 FYNNEI. CDR3 nucleotides: TGTGCCAGCAGTGTCACCCGGGGGGGAGAAGAGACCCAGTACTTC. It yields the protein CASSVTRGGEETQYF.

This chain joins TRBV6-5 and TRBJ1-2, with D possibly being TRBD1 (6 bases). The CDR3 is made up of 13 amino acids. Deletions cut 6 bases from V and 3 bases from J, with 11 bases between. Per the germline V gene, CDR1 is MNHEY and CDR2 is SVGAGI. The CDR3 is CASRTTGHYGYTF. The CDR3 nucleotides read TGTGCCAGCAGGACCACAGGGCACTATGGCTACACCTTC.

This rearrangement joins TRBV19 to TRBJ2-7; the match to TRBD1 covers 10 bases. J lost 3 bases, V lost 1 base, and 6 bases had no gene match. Germline-derived CDR1 and CDR2 are LNHDA and SQIVND (reference sequence). The CDR3 has 16 amino acids. CDR3 bases: TGTGCCAGTAGTATAGTGTTGACAGGGGGCAGCTACGAGCAGTACTTC. Protein: CASSIVLTGGSYEQYF.

The chain has TRBV4-1 and TRBJ1-2; 9 nucleotides match TRBD1. The germline CDR1 and CDR2 sequences are MGHRA and YSYEKL. The CDR3 consists of 16 residues. V gave up 2 bases and J gave up 4 bases; unmatched junction bases: 8. The CDR3 here is CASSQNTGGAGYGYTF. As DNA, the CDR3 is TGCGCCAGCAGCCAAAATACAGGGGGCGCCGGCTATGGCTACACCTTC.

The V gene is TRBV11-3, the J gene TRBJ1-1; a possible D gene is TRBD1 (5 bases). Germline CDR1 is SGHNT and CDR2 is YENEEA. Trimming stripped 4 bases from V and 6 bases from J, with 12 bases between. The CDR3 sequence is 13 residues long. This chain's CDR3 is CASSSDRKAEAFF. CDR3 nucleotides: TGTGCCAGCAGCTCTGACAGAAAGGCTGAAGCTTTCTTT.

The chain joins TRBV11-2 to TRBJ1-1, with D possibly being TRBD1 (5 bases). The V end lost 6 bases, the J end lost 2 bases, and 22 bases lay between the germline ends. CDR1 and CDR2 (germline): SGHAT, FQNNGV. The CDR3 sequence is 17 residues long. In DNA, the CDR3 is TGTGCCAGCAGTCGAAGCTGGTTCCAAGGGGCTAACACTGAAGCTTTCTTT. Protein: CASSRSWFQGANTEAFF.

This clone has just one count. V and J are TRBV2 and TRBJ1-5, with unresolved D. V lost 3 bases to trimming and J lost 6 bases, with 12 bases between them. This CDR3 has 14 residues. Looked up from germline, CDR1 is SNHLY and CDR2 is FYNNEI. As DNA, the CDR3 is TGTGCCAGCAGTGAGAGGGAGCGCGGTCAGCCCCAGCATTTT. Translation gives CASSERERGQPQHF.

For this clone: This sample includes further DNA sequences coding for the same CDR3. The chain has TRBV5-1 and TRBJ2-1; 7 nucleotides align to TRBD1. V shed 4 bases and J 7 bases; nucleotides not matched to a gene: 2. In germline, CDR1 is SGHRS, CDR2 YFSETQ. The CDR3 is 12 amino acids. The CDR3 sequence is CASSIQGNEQFF. As DNA, the CDR3 is TGCGCCAGCAGCATACAGGGGAATGAGCAGTTCTTC.

This chain joins TRBV6-6 and TRBJ1-1; TRBD1 might be the D (5 bases). The germline CDR1 and CDR2 sequences are MNHNY and SVGAGI (reference sequence). Trimming cost V 5 bases and J 8 bases, with 9 bases left between them. CDR3 length: 11 amino acids. As DNA, the CDR3 is TGTGCCAGCAGTACCGACAGAGAAGCTTTCTTT. Residues: CASSTDREAFF.

The chain employs TRBV2 and TRBJ1-2; TRBD1 is a possible D gene (5 bases). The CDR3 consists of 13 residues. Germline-derived CDR1 and CDR2 are SNHLY and FYNNEI. V was pared by 2 bases and J by 5 bases, with 9 bases between. The CDR3 reads CASSEQGGYGYTF. The CDR3 nucleotides read TGTGCCAGCAGTGAACAGGGAGGTTATGGCTACACCTTC.

The chain carries TRBV7-2 and TRBJ2-1, with TRBD1 as a possible D gene (5 bases). Germline V CDR1 and CDR2: SGHTA, FQGNSA. The CDR3 runs 14 residues. Trimming shortened V by 0 bases and J by 3 bases, and 6 bases separated the two germline ends. As DNA, the CDR3 is TGTGCCAGCAGCTTAGCAGGGGACTACAATGAGCAGTTCTTC. The encoded protein is CASSLAGDYNEQFF.